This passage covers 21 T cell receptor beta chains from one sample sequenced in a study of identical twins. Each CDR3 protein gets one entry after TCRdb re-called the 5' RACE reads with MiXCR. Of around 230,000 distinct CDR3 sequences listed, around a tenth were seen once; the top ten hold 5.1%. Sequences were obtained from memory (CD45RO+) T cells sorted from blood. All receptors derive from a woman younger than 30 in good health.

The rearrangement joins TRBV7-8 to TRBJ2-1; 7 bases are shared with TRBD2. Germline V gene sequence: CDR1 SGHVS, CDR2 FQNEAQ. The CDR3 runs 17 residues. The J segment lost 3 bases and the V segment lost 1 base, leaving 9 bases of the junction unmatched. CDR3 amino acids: CASSLGGPSGYYNEQFF. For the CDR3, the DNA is TGTGCCAGCAGCTTAGGTGGGCCTAGCGGATACTACAATGAGCAGTTCTTC.

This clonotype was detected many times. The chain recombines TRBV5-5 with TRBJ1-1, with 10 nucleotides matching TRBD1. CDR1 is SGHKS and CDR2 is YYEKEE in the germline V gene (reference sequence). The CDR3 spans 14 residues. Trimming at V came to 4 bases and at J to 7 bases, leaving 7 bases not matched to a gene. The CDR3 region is CASSPRTGGSEAFF. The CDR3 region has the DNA TGTGCCAGCAGCCCGAGGACAGGGGGTAGTGAAGCTTTCTTT.

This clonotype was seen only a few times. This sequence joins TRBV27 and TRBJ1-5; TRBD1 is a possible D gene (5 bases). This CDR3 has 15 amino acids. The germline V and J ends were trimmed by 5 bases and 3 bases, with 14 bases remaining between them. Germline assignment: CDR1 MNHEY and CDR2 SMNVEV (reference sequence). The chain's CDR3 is CASSPWADTNQPQHF. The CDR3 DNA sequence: TGTGCCAGCAGTCCTTGGGCGGACACCAATCAGCCCCAGCATTTT.

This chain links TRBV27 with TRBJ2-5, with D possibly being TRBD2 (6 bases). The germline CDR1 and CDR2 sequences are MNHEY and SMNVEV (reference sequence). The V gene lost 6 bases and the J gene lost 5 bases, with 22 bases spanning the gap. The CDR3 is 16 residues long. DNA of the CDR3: TGTGCCAGCAGCAGATTGCCCGGGACTGCTCCGGAGACCCAGTACTTC. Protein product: CASSRLPGTAPETQYF.

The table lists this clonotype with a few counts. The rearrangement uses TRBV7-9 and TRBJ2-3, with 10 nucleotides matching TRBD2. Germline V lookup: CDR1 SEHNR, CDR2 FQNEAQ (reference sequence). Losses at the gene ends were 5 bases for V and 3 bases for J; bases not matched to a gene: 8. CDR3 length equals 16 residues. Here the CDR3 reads CASSPSGSGGTDTQYF. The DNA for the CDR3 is TGTGCCAGCAGCCCCAGCGGTAGCGGGGGGACAGATACGCAGTATTTT.

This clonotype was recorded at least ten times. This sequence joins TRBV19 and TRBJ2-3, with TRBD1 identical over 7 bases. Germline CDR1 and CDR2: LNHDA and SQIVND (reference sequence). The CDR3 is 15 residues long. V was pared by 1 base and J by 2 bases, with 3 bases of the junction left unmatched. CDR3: CASSIGDRVTDTQYF. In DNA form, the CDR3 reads TGTGCCAGTAGTATAGGGGACAGAGTCACAGATACGCAGTATTTT.

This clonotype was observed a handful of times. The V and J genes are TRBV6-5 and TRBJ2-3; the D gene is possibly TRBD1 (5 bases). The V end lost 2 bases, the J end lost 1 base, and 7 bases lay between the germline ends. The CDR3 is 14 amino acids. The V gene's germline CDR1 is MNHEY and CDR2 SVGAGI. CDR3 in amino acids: CASSYKGRTDTQYF. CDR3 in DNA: TGTGCCAGCAGTTACAAGGGGCGCACAGATACGCAGTATTTT.

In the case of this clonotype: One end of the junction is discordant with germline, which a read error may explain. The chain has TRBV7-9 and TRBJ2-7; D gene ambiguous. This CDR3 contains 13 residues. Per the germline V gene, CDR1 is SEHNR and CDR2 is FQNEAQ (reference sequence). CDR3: CASSLAETTERYF. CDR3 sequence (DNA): TGTGCCAGCAGCTTAGCGGAGACCACTGAGCGGTACTTC.

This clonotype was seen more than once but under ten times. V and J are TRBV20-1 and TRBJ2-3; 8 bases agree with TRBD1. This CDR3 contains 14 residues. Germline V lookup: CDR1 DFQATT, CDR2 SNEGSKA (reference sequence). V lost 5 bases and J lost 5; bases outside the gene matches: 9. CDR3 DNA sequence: TGCAGTGCTGAGGACAGGGTATACCAAGATACGCAGTATTTT. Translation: CSAEDRVYQDTQYF.

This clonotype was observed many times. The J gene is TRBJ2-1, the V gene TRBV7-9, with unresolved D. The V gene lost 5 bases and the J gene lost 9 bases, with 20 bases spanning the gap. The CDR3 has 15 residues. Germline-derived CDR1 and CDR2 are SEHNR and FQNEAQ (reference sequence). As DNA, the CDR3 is TGTGCCAGCAGCGCCCTGGCACTTCAGTGGAGTGAGCAGTTCTTC. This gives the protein CASSALALQWSEQFF.

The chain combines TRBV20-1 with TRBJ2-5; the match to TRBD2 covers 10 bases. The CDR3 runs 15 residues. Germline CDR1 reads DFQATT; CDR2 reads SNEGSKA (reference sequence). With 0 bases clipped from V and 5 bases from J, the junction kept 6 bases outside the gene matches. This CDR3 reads CSARDSGGVGETQYF. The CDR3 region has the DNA TGCAGTGCTAGAGACAGCGGGGGGGTGGGGGAGACCCAGTACTTC.

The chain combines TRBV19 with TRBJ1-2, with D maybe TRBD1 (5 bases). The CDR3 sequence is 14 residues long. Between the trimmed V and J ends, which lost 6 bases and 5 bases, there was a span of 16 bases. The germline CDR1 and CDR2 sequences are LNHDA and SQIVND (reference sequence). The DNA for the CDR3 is TGTGCCAGTAGCGTCCCAGGGAGGGGATATGGCTACACCTTC. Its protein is CASSVPGRGYGYTF.

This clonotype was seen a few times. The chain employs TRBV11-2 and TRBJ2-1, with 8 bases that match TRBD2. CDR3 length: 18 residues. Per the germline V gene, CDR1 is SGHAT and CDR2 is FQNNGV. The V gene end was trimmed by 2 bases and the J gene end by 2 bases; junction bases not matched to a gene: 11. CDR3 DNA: TGTGCCAGCAGCTTAATTATGTCGGGGACTAGAGCCTACAATGAGCAGTTCTTC. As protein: CASSLIMSGTRAYNEQFF.

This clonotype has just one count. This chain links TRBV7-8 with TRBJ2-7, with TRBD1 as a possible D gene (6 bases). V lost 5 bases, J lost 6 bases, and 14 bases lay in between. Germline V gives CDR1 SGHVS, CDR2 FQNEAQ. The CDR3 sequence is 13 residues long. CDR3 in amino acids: CASSRPDRSEQYF. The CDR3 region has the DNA TGTGCCAGCAGCCGGCCCGACAGGTCCGAGCAGTACTTC.

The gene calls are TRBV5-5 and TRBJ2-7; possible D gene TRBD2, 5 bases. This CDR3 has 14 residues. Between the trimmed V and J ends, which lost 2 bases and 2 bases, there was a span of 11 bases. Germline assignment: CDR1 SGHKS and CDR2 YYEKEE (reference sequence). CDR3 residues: CASSFGVVTYEQYF. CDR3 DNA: TGTGCCAGCAGCTTCGGGGTAGTTACCTACGAGCAGTACTTC.

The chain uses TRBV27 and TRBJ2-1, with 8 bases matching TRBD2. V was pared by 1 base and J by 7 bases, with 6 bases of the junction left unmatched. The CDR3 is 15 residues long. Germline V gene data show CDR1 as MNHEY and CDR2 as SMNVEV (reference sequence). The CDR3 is CASSLWSGSLNEQFF. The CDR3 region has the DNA TGTGCCAGCAGTTTATGGAGCGGGAGTTTGAATGAGCAGTTCTTC.

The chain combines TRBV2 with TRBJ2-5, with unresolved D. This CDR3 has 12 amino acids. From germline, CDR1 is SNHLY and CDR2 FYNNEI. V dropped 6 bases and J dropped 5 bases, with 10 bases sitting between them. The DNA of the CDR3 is TGTGCCAGCAGACCCGAACGGGAGACCCAGTACTTC. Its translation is CASRPERETQYF.

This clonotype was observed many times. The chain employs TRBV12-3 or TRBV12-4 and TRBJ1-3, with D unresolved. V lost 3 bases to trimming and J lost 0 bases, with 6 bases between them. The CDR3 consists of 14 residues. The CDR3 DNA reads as TGTGCCAGCAGTTTTAAGGGCTCTGGAAACACCATATATTTT. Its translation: CASSFKGSGNTIYF.

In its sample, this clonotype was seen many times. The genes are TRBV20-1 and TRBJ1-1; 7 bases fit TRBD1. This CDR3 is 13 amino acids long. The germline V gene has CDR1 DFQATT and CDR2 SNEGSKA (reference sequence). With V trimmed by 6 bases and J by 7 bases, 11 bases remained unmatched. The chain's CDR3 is CSATGQINGEAFF. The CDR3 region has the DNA TGCAGTGCGACGGGACAGATCAATGGTGAAGCTTTCTTT.

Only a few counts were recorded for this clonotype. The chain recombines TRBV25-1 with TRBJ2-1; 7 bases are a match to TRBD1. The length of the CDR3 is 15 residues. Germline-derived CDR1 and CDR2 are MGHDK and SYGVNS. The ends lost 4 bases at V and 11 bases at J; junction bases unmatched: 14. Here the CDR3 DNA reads TGTGCCAGCAGTGGACATACGATACCGGGACAGAAGCAGTTCTTC. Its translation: CASSGHTIPGQKQFF.

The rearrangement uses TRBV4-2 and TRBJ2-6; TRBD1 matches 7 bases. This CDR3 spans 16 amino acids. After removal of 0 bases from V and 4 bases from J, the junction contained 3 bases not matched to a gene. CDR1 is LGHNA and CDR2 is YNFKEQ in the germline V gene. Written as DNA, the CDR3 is TGTGCCAGCAGCCAAGAGAGGGGGCTGGGGGCCAACGTCCTGACTTTC. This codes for CASSQERGLGANVLTF.